This TCR beta chain is from a study of blood T cells in healthy people across ages. The authors ran a second PCR of roughly 6 to 11 cycles using a sample-barcoded 5' primer and a J-beta primer mix. TCRdb recomputed calls from the 5' RACE reads with MiXCR, one row per CDR3 protein. Among around 870,000 distinct CDR3 sequences, 29% were seen once, and the ten largest hold 17%. The germline CDR1 and CDR2 sequences are WNHNN and SYGVQD (reference sequence). The CDR3 contains 14 residues. A note on this clonotype: Relative to the germline gene, one junction end is altered; a read error may explain this.

The sequencing sample was made of blood. This sequence was found in a woman older than 75 in good health. The chain employs TRBV10-1 and TRBJ2-7; 9 nucleotides align to TRBD2. The DNA for the CDR3 is TGCGCCAGCCCCCCGGGACTAGCATACAATGAGCGGTACTTC. Protein: CASPPGLAYNERYF.